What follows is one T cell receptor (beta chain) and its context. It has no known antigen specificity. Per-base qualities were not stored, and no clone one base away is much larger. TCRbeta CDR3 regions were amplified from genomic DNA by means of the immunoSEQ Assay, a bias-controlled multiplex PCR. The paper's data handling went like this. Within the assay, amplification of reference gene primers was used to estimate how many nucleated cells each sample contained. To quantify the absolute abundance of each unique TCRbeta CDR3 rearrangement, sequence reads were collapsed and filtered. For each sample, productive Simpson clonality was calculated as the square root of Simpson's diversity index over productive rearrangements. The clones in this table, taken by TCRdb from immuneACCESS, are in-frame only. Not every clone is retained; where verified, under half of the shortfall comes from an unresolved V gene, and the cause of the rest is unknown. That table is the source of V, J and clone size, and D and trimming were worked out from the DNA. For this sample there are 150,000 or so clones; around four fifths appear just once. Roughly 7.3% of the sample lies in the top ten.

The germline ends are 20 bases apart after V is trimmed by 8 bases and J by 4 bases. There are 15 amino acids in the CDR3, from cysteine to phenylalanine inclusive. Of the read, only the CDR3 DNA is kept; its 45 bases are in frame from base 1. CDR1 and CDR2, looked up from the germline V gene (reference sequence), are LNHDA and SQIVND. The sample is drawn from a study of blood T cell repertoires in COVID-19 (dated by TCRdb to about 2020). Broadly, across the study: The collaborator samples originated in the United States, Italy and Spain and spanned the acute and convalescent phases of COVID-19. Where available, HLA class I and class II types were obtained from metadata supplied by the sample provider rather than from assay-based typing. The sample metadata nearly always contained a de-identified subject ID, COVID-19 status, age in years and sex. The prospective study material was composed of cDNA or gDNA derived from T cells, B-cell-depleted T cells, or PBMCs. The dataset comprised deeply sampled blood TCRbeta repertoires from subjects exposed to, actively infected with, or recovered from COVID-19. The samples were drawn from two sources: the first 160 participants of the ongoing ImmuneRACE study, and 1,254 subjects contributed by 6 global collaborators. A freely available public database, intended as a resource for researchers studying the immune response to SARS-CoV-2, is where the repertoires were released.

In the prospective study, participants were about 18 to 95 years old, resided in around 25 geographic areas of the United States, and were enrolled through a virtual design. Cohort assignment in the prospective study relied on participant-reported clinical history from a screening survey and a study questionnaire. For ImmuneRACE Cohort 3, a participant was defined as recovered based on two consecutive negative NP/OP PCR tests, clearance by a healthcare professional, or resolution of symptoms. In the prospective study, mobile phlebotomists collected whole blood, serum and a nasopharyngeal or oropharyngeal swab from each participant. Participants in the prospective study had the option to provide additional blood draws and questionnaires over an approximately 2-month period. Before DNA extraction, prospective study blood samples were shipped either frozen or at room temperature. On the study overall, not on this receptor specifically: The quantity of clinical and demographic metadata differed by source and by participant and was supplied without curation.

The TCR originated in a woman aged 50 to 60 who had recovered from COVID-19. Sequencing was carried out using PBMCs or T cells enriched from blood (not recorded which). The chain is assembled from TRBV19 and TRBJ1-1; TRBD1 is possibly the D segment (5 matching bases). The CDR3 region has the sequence CASHPPQGLLTEAFF. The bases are TGTGCCAGTCACCCTCCGCAGGGTTTGCTCACTGAAGCTTTCTTT.